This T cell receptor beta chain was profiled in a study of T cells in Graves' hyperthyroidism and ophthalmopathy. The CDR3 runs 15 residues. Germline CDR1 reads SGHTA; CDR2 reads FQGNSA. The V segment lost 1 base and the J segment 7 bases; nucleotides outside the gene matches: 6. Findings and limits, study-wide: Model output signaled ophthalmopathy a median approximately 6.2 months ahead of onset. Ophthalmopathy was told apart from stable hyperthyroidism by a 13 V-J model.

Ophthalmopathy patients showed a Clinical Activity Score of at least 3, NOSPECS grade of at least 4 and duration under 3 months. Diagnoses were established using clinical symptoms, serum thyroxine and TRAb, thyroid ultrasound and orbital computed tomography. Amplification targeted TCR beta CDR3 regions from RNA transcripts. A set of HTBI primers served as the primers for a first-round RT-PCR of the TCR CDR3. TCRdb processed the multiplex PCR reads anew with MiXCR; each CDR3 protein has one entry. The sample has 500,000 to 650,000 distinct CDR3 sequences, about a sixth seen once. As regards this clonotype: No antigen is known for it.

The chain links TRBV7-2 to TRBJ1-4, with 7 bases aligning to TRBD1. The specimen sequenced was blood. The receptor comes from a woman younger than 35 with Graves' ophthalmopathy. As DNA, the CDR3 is TGTGCCAGCAGCTTAGGACAGGGAGGTACTGAAAAACTGTTTTTT. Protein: CASSLGQGGTEKLFF.